This record covers a single T cell receptor beta chain. The antigen remains undetermined. Germline V gene data show CDR1 as GTSNPN and CDR2 as SVGIG (reference sequence). V lost 4 bases and J 4 bases, leaving 14 bases between the germline ends. CDR3 length: 13 residues. This PCR relied on a set of 60 Vbeta primers and 13 Jbeta primers. This table comes from immunoSEQ multiplex PCR, and its TCRdb copy is limited to in-frame clones, with some not included. The table lists around 20,000 clones, 65% to 75% of them singletons. The data originate from a study of cytomegalovirus exposure and HLA in healthy donors. Whole-study results and caveats: No immune exposure information besides CMV serostatus was available. Cytomegalovirus status was reportedly diagnosed by the classifier with high sensitivity and specificity. A later examination showed that TCR association rates differed by HLA locus, with DRB1 most and HLA-C fewest. Associated with HLA alleles at 0.05 false discovery rate in a later analysis were around 15,000 TCR beta sequences.

This TCR was sampled from a man younger than 35 in good health and CMV-seronegative. Input material: PBMCs. The chain combines TRBV30 with TRBJ2-7, with unresolved D. CDR3 sequence reads: CAWTLSPKYEQYF. The DNA of the CDR3 is TGTGCCTGGACCCTGAGCCCAAAGTACGAGCAGTACTTC.